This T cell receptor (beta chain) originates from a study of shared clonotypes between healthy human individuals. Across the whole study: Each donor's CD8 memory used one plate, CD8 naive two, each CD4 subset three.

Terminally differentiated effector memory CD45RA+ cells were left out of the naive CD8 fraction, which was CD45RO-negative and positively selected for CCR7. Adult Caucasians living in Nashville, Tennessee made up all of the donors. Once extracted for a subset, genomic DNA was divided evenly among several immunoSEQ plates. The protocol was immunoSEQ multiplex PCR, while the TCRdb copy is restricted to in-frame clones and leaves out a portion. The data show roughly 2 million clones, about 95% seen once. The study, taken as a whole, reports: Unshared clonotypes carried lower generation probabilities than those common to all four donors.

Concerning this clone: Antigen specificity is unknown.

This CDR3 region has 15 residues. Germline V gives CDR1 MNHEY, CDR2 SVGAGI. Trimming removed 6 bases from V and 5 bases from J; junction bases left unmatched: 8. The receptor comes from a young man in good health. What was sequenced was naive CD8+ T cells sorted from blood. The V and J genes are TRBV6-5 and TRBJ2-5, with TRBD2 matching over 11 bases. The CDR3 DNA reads TGTGCCAGCAGACAACTAGCGGGGGAAAGGGAGACCCAGTACTTC. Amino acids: CASRQLAGERETQYF.